The rows below give T cell receptor beta chains drawn from one sample of a study of T cells in localized non-small cell lung cancer. The method was immunoSEQ multiplex PCR; TCRdb's version includes in-frame clones alone and lacks a portion of them. The data hold about 52,000 clones, with around 84% observed a single time. The material sequenced was PBMCs, taken before any cancer treatment. Every receptor here comes from a female donor with stage II lung adenocarcinoma. Both conserved end residues are part of each CDR3. The D gene is left open where the match is weak.

d_call	j_call	v_call	cdr3_aa
-	TRBJ2-7	TRBV18	CASSPSQTSSYEQYF
-	TRBJ2-1	TRBV27	CASRGGLADEQFF
-	TRBJ2-6	TRBV25-1	CASSDPWGGSGANVLTF
-	TRBJ1-5	TRBV4-2	CASSQDPLGNQPQHF
-	TRBJ2-2	TRBV5-6	CASSRRQLTGELFF
-	TRBJ1-5	TRBV30	CAWSTTGADQPQHF
TRBD2	TRBJ2-7	TRBV6-1	CASSAGGPYEQYF
-	TRBJ1-3	TRBV11-3	CASSDGFSSGNTIYF
-	TRBJ2-7	TRBV6-5	CASSVRQASYEQYF
-	TRBJ1-5	TRBV15	CATSGSTLNQPQHF
-	TRBJ1-2	TRBV10-3	CAIAPSGGRSAGYTF
TRBD1	TRBJ1-2	TRBV27	CASSLIGTGVRGYTF
TRBD1	TRBJ1-3	TRBV4-2	CASSQDKSGTGSGNTIYF
-	TRBJ1-4	TRBV5-1	CASSDPTATNEKLFF
-	TRBJ2-3	TRBV19	CASSAQHTQYF
-	TRBJ1-1	TRBV25-1	CASSEGGSHTEAFF
-	TRBJ2-4	TRBV18	CASSLTGWRENIQYF
TRBD2	TRBJ2-3	TRBV5-1	CASSGTSGGLDTQYF
TRBD2	TRBJ2-2	TRBV11-2	CASRARPGLAGLNTGELFF